This T cell receptor (beta chain) comes out of a study of T-cell memory formation after mild COVID-19. In germline, CDR1 is MDHEN, CDR2 SYDVKM. V was cut by 7 bases and J by 0 bases, with 10 bases left in between. The CDR3 extends over 13 amino acids. TCRdb reanalysed the 5' RACE reads using MiXCR and keeps one entry per CDR3 protein. The repertoire holds 450,000 or so distinct CDR3 sequences, nearly 25% seen once, with around an eighth in the top ten. The chain couples TRBV28 to TRBJ2-7; maybe TRBD2 (5 bases). Sample: PBMCs or a T cell subset sorted from them (not recorded which). The sequence was collected from an adult woman who had mild COVID-19 (a few samples of this study predate the infection). Cell type and time point are not known. CDR3 sequence (DNA): TGTGCCAGCACCCCGGGATCCTCCTACGAGCAGTACTTC. Amino acid sequence: CASTPGSSYEQYF.